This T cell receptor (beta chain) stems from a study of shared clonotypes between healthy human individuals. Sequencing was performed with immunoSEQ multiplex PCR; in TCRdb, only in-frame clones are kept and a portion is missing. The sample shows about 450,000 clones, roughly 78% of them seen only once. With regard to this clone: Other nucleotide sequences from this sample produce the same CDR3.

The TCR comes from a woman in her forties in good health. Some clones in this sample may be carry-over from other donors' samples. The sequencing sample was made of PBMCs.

The CDR3: CASSVEVGNTGELFF. For the CDR3, the DNA is TGTGCCAGCAGCGTAGAGGTTGGGAACACCGGGGAGCTGTTTTTT. The chain joins TRBV9 to TRBJ2-2; no clear D. The CDR3 length is 15 residues. V lost 0 bases and J lost 1, with 7 bases in between. Germline V gene sequence: CDR1 SGDLS, CDR2 YYNGEE.